The 3 T cell receptor beta chains in this list originate from one sample, sequenced in a study of OX40 agonist ivuxolimab in advanced cancers. Profiling relied on immunoSEQ multiplex PCR, and the TCRdb table lists in-frame clones only, not all of them. The table shows tens of thousands of clones, with approximately 84% occurring only once. Sequenced material: CD4+ or CD8+ T cells sorted from blood, taken in a trial of the OX40 agonist ivuxolimab. These receptors all come from an adult with an advanced solid tumor such as melanoma, head and neck, liver or kidney cancer.

V gene TRBV10-3 combines with J gene TRBJ2-5; maybe TRBD1 (6 bases). The CDR3 is 12 residues long. The germline V gene has CDR1 ENHRY and CDR2 SYGVKD. V lost 7 bases, J lost 2 bases, and 8 bases lay in between. CDR3 residues: CAIKGDQETQYF. CDR3 nucleotide sequence: TGTGCCATCAAGGGGGATCAAGAGACCCAGTACTTC.

J is TRBJ2-1 and V is TRBV29-1, with D unclear. The CDR3 has 13 amino acids. Germline V gene lookup returns CDR1 SQVTM and CDR2 ANQGSEA. CDR3 sequence reads: CNRTASSYNEQFF. Written as DNA, the CDR3 is TGCAATAGGACGGCAAGCAGCTACAATGAGCAGTTCTTC.

The chain uses TRBV6-1 and TRBJ2-2, with D unresolved. This CDR3 region has 15 residues. The ends were cut back, 6 bases at V and 5 bases at J, with 16 bases in the middle. Germline V gene data show CDR1 as MNHNS and CDR2 as SASEGT. The CDR3 DNA is TGTGCCAGCAGACCGGGCCCAACGGGTACCGGGGAGCTGTTTTTT. As protein: CASRPGPTGTGELFF.